The entry that follows covers one T cell receptor (beta chain) sequence. The antigen is not known. Germline V gives CDR1 LNHDA, CDR2 SQIVND (reference sequence). V lost 3 bases and J lost 7; bases outside the gene matches: 9. The CDR3 is 15 amino acids. This sample is drawn from a study of T cells in Graves' hyperthyroidism and ophthalmopathy. The overall study: Initial diagnosis, before any treatment, was when peripheral blood was collected.

Study-level results: Ophthalmopathy and stable hyperthyroidism were told apart by a 13 V-J model.

Clinicians diagnosed patients from clinical symptoms, serum thyroxine and TRAb, thyroid ultrasound and orbital computed tomography. The CDR3 regions of TCR beta were amplified from RNA transcripts. TCR CDR3 underwent first-round RT-PCR with the HTBI primer set. TCRdb analysed the multiplex PCR reads with MiXCR anew, one entry per CDR3 protein. The table lists hundreds of thousands of distinct CDR3 sequences, around 15% of them singletons. The sequence derives from a woman aged 18-29 years with Graves' hyperthyroidism. The chain carries TRBV19 and TRBJ2-1, with TRBD2 identical over 7 bases. The sequencing sample was made of blood. The CDR3 coding sequence is TGTGCCAGTAGTATTTTGGCGGGAGCTGAAAATGAGCAGTTCTTC. Protein sequence: CASSILAGAENEQFF.